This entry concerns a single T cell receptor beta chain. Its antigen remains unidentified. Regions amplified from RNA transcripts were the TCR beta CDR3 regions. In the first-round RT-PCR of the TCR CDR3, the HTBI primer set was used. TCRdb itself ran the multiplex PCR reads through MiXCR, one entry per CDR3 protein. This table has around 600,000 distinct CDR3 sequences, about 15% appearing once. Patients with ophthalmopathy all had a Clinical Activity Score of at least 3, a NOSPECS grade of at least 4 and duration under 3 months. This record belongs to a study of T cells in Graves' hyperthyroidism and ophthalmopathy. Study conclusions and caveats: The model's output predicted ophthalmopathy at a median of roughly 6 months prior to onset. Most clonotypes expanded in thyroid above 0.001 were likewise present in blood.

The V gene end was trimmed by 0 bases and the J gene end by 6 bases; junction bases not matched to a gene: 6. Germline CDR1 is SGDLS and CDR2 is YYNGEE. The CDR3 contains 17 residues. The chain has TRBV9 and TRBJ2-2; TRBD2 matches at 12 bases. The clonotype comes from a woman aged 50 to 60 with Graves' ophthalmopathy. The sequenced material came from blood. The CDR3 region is CASSVAPTSGSPGELFF. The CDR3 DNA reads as TGTGCCAGCAGCGTAGCCCCGACTAGCGGGAGCCCCGGGGAGCTGTTTTTT.